What follows is one T cell receptor (beta chain) and its context. The target antigen is unknown. This CDR3 is built from 15 residues. V lost 5 bases and J lost 7; bases outside the gene matches: 7. Germline lookup yields CDR1 MNHNS and CDR2 SASEGT. The sample is drawn from a study of CD8+ T cells in alopecia areata. Background on the study: For the treated group, dosing was oral tofacitinib at 5 to 10 mg twice daily.

Broader study findings: Researchers report lesional scalp, most notably alopecia totalis/universalis, outstripped normal scalp in clonality.

Isolated RNA was reverse transcribed into cDNA used as the sequencing template. Here immunoSEQ multiplex PCR was the method, and the copy in TCRdb shows in-frame clones only, minus some. This table holds 110,000 to 150,000 clones, about half found once. The rearrangement uses TRBV6-1 and TRBJ1-4; 10 nucleotides align to TRBD1. The source of this sequence is a human donor with alopecia areata. The sequencing used CD4+ T cells sorted from blood, collected at week 0. Here the CDR3 DNA reads TGTGCCAGCAGTATTGACAGGGGGCGCGCTGAAAAACTGTTTTTT. Its protein product is CASSIDRGRAEKLFF.